This T cell receptor beta chain is drawn from a study of glioma-infiltrating T cells after dendritic cell vaccination. At the level of the study: Samples are from glioblastoma patients in Phase I and II dendritic cell vaccine trials. Autologous tumor lysate was loaded overnight onto monocyte-derived dendritic cells grown about seven days with IL-4 and GM-CSF.

The PCR used 60 V beta and 13 J beta primers. Only in-frame clones appear in the TCRdb table, and some are missing; sequencing was by immunoSEQ multiplex PCR. The table records 93,000 or so clones, approximately 80% of them present only once. The starting material was blood, obtained before dendritic cell vaccination. The sequence came from a human donor with glioblastoma.

This chain's CDR3 is CASSSAYGTDTQYF. As DNA, the CDR3 is TGCGCCAGCAGCTCCGCCTACGGCACAGATACGCAGTATTTT. The chain links TRBV5-1 to TRBJ2-3, with no clear D. This CDR3 comprises 14 residues. Germline values: CDR1 SGHRS, CDR2 YFSETQ. Trimming stripped 3 bases from V and 1 base from J, with 9 bases between.